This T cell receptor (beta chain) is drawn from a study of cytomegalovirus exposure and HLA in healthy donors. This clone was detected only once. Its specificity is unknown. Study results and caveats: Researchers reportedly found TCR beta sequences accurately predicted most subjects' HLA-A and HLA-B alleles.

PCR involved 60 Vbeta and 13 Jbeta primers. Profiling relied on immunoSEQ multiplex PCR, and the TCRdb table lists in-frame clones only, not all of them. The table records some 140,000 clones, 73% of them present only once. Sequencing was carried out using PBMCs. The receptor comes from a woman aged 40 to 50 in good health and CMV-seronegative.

The CDR3 loop reads CASTAGETEAFF. The DNA of the CDR3 is TGTGCCAGCACGGCGGGGGAAACTGAAGCTTTCTTT. The V and J genes are TRBV25-1 and TRBJ1-1, with a possible D match to TRBD1 (5 bases). With 7 bases removed from V and 5 bases from J, the gap between germline ends came to 11 bases. In germline, CDR1 is MGHDK, CDR2 SYGVNS. CDR3 length equals 12 residues.